This T cell receptor (beta chain) emerged from a study of regulatory dendritic cells for organ transplantation. Allogeneic regulatory or mature dendritic cells were co-cultured for under six days with CFSE-labeled sorted T cells at 1:10. FACS sorted CD4+ or CD8+ T cells into CD45RA+ naive and CD45RO+ memory. TCRdb's table, derived via immunoSEQ multiplex PCR, lists solely in-frame clones and lacks some. The sample lists roughly 9,300 clones, just over 65% occurring once. The CDR3 has 15 amino acids. Germline loops: CDR1 SNHLY, CDR2 FYNNEI. V shed 3 bases and J shed 4 bases, with 15 bases lying between them. With respect to this clone: The antigen remains unidentified.

The study, taken as a whole, reports: Naive T cells showed high diversity, memory cells less, memory CD8+ least. The most alloreactive TCR clonotypes were found in resting memory CD8+ cells.

The sequenced sample consisted of naive CD4+ T cells from blood cultured with dendritic cells. Subset of the sample: CD45RA+ naive T cells. The V and J genes are TRBV2 and TRBJ1-1; D is possibly TRBD1 (5 bases). The source of this sequence is a human donor in good health. The CDR3 nucleotides read TGTGCCAGCAGTGATGGGGTCCGAAGGGGCACTGAAGCTTTCTTT. The encoded protein is CASSDGVRRGTEAFF. The full variable domain, in which reference TRBV2 and TRBJ1-1 provide the parts outside the CDR3, is EPEVTQTPSHQVTQMGQEVILRCVPISNHLYFYWYRQILGQKVEFLVSFYNNEISEKSEIFDDQFSVERPDGSNFTLKIRSTKLEDSAMYFCASSDGVRRGTEAFFGQGTRLTVV.